A selection of T cell receptor beta chains follows, all from one sample in a study of response to subunit inactivated influenza vaccine. TCRdb ran MiXCR on the RT-PCR reads and lists one entry per CDR3 protein. The sample carries roughly 700,000 distinct CDR3 sequences, over 11% recorded once. Sequencing used PBMCs from blood, obtained less than 15 days before vaccination. The receptor set was obtained from a man over 45 who received an inactivated influenza vaccine. The conserved cysteine and the conserved F or W are not part of the CDR3 here. Fields, in order: J gene, V gene, CDR3 protein.

TRBJ2-3	TRBV11-3	ASSFQQGGQY
TRBJ2-5	TRBV10-1	ASSVQPGGSQY
TRBJ2-1	TRBV5-1	ASSEKAGGPRNEQF
TRBJ1-4	TRBV6-5	ASSYPGQGTTNEKLF
TRBJ2-1	TRBV7-2	ASSLALQGPLYNEQF
TRBJ1-5	TRBV7-9	ASSLGTGGRSNQPQH
TRBJ2-7	TRBV5-1	ASRVSDSYEQY
TRBJ2-2	TRBV6-1	ASSTWGGRNTGELF
TRBJ2-7	TRBV12-3/TRBV12-4	ASSLMTGSYEQY
TRBJ1-2	TRBV12-3/TRBV12-4	ASSAQGGGYT
TRBJ2-1	TRBV25-1	ASSEYSLRSYNEQF
TRBJ2-1	TRBV12-3/TRBV12-4	ASSSNRNNEQF
TRBJ2-7	TRBV14	ASSQGTSRKQY
TRBJ2-7	TRBV20-1	SARAGLNYEQY
TRBJ2-5	TRBV3-1	ASSQGWAVLKETQY
TRBJ2-5	TRBV5-4	ASSGGLAGLQETQY
TRBJ2-1	TRBV12-3/TRBV12-4	ASSVSGSIYEQF
TRBJ2-5	TRBV10-2	ASSGLAGKQETQY
TRBJ2-7	TRBV3-1	ASSQRLTSSYEQY
TRBJ2-2	TRBV7-2	ASSLARVLAGYTTNTGELF
TRBJ2-5	TRBV12-3/TRBV12-4	ASSPEGGSQETQY
TRBJ2-5	TRBV20-1	SASPRGRTQY
TRBJ2-5	TRBV7-2	ASSPQGGLAETQY